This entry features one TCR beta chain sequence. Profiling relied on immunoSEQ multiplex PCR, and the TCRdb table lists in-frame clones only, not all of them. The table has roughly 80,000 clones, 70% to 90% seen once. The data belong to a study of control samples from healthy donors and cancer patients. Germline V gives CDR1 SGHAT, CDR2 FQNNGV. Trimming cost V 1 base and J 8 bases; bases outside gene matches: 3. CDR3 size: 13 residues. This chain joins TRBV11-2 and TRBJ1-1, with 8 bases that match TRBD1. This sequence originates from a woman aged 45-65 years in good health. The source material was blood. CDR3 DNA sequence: TGTGCCAGCAGCTTAGGGGACAGGACAGAAGCTTTCTTT. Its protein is CASSLGDRTEAFF. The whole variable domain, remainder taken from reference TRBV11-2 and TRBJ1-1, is EAGVAQSPRYKIIEKRQSVAFWCNPISGHATLYWYQQILGQGPKLLIQFQNNGVVDDSQLPKDRFSAERLKGVDSTLKIQPAKLEDSAVYLCASSLGDRTEAFFGQGTRLTVV.